This T cell receptor (beta chain) is from a study of blood T cell repertoires in COVID-19. TCRdb's copy holds only in-frame clones and misses some; the assay was immunoSEQ multiplex PCR. The repertoire holds 190,000 or so clones, with just under 90% as singletons. There are 17 residues in the CDR3. Germline loops: CDR1 KGHDR, CDR2 SFDVKD. The V end was cut by 1 base, the J end by 8 bases, with 20 bases between. The sequence was obtained from a woman aged 18-30 years who had recovered from COVID-19. The material sequenced was peripheral blood. The chain joins TRBV24-1 to TRBJ2-1, with D tentatively TRBD2 (6 bases). The CDR3 region has the DNA TGTGCCACCAGTGATTTACGGGGACTCCTCCCGGTGGATGAGCAGTTCTTC. Its protein is CATSDLRGLLPVDEQFF.